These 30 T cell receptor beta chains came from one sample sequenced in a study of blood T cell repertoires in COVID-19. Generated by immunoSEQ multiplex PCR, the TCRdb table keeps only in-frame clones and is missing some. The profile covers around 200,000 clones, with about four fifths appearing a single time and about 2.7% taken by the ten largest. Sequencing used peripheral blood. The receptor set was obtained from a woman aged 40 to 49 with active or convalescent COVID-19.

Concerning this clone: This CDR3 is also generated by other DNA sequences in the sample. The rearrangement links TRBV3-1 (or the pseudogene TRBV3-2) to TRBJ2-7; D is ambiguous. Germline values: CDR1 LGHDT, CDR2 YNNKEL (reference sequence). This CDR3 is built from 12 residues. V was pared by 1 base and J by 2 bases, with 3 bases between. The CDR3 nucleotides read TGTGCCAGCAGCCAAGTCGCCTACGAGCAGTACTTC. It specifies CASSQVAYEQYF.

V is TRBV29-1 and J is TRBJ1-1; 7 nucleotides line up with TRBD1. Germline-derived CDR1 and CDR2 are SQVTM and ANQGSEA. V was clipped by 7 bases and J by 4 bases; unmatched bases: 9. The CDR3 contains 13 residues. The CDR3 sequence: CSGDIAGGTEAFF. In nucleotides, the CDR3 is TGCAGCGGAGATATTGCAGGGGGCACTGAAGCTTTCTTT.

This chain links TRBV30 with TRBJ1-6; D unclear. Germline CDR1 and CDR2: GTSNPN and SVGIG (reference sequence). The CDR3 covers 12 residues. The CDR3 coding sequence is TGTGCTGGAGAGGTCTATAATTCACCCCTCCACTTT. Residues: CAGEVYNSPLHF. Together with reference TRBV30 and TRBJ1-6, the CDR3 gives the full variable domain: SQTIHQWPATLVQPVGSPLSLECTVEGTSNPNLYWYRQAAGRGLQLLFYSVGIGQISSEVPQNLSASRPQDRQFILSSKKLLLSDSGFYLCAGEVYNSPLHFGNGTRLTVT.

The CDR3 DNA is TGTGCCATCAGCCGGGACACGCTTTCTGGAAACACCATATATTTT. Protein sequence: CAISRDTLSGNTIYF. V usage is TRBV10-3 and J usage is TRBJ1-3, with a weak D call TRBD1 (6 bases). Trimming took off 6 bases at V and 1 base at J, with 13 bases between the two ends. This CDR3 contains 15 residues. CDR1 and CDR2 (germline): ENHRY, SYGVKD.

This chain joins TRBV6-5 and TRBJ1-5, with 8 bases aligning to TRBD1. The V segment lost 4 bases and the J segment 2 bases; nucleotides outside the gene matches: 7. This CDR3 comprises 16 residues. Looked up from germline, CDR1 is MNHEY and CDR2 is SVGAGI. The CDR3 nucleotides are TGTGCCAGCAGTTCCGGCAGGGGGCAAGGCAATCAGCCCCAGCATTTT. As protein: CASSSGRGQGNQPQHF.

In DNA form, the CDR3 reads TGTGCCAGCAGTTTTCAGAGACTAGCGGGAGCAGATACGCAGTATTTT. Translating gives CASSFQRLAGADTQYF. This rearrangement joins TRBV27 to TRBJ2-3; 12 positions match TRBD2. V shed 3 bases and J 4 bases; nucleotides not matched to a gene: 5. Germline V gene lookup returns CDR1 MNHEY and CDR2 SMNVEV (reference sequence). This CDR3 is 16 amino acids long.

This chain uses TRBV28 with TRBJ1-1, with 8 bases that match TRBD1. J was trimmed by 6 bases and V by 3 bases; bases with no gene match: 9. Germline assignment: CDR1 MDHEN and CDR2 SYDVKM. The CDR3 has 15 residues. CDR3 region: CASSLTAPGGPEAFF. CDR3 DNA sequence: TGTGCCAGCAGTTTGACGGCCCCAGGGGGCCCTGAAGCTTTCTTT.

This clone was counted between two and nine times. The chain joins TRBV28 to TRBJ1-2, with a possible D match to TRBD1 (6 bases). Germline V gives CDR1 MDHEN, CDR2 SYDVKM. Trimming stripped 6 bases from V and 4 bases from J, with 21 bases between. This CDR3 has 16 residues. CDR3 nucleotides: TGTGCCAGCAGCCCCTCAGGGAGGGGGGGCGGCTATGGCTACACCTTC. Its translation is CASSPSGRGGGYGYTF.

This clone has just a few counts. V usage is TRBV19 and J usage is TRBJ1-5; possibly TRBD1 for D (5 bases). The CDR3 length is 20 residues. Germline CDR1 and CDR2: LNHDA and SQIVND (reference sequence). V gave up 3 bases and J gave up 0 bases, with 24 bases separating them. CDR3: CASSMNRRGTTSYSNQPQHF. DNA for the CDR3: TGTGCCAGTAGTATGAATCGGCGGGGCACAACTTCCTATAGCAATCAGCCCCAGCATTTT. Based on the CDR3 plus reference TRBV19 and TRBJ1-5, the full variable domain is DGGITQSPKYLFRKEGQNVTLSCEQNLNHDAMYWYRQDPGQGLRLIYYSQIVNDFQKGDIAEGYSVSREKKESFPLTVTSAQKNPTAFYLCASSMNRRGTTSYSNQPQHFGDGTRLSIL.

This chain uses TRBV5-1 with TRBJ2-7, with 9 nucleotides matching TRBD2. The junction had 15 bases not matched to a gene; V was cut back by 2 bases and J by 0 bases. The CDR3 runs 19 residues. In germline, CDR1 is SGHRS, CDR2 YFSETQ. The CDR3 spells CASSFTSGTGGRASYEQYF. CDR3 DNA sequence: TGCGCCAGCAGCTTCACAAGCGGAACTGGCGGGAGGGCCTCCTACGAGCAGTACTTC.

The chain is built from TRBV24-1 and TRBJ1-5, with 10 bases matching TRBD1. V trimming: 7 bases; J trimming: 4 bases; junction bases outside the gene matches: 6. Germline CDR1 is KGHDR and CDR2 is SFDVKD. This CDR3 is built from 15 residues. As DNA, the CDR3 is TGTGCCACCAGCGAGGACAGGGGGACAAATCAGCCCCAGCATTTT. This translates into CATSEDRGTNQPQHF.

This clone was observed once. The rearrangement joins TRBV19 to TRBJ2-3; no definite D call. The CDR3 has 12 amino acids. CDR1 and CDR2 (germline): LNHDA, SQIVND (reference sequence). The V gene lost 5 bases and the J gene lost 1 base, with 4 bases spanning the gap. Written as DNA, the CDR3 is TGTGCCAGTAGTCGCGGCACAGATACGCAGTATTTT. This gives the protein CASSRGTDTQYF.

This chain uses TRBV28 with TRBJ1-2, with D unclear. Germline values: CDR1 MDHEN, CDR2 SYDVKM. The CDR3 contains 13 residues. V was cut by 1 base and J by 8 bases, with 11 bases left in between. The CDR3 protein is CASSLYWASGYTF. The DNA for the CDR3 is TGTGCCAGCAGTTTATACTGGGCGAGCGGCTACACCTTC.

The CDR3 protein is CASSHEANTQYF. CDR3 nucleotides: TGTGCCAGCAGCCATGAGGCTAATACGCAGTATTTT. The V and J genes are TRBV3-1 (or the pseudogene TRBV3-2) and TRBJ2-3, with no clear D. The CDR3 covers 12 residues. Germline V lookup: CDR1 LGHDT, CDR2 YNNKEL (reference sequence). Trimming took off 3 bases at V and 7 bases at J, with 8 bases between the two ends.

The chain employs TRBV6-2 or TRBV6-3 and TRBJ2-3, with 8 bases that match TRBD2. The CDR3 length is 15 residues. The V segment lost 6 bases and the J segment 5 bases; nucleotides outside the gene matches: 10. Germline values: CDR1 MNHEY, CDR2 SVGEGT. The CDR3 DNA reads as TGTGCCAGCAGCCGGGGGGGTAAAGGGGGAGATACGCAGTATTTT. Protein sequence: CASSRGGKGGDTQYF.

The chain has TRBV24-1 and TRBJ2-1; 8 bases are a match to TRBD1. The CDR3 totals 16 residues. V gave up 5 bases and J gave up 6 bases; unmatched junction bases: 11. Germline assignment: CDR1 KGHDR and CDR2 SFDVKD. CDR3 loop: CATSGQGKGMSNEQFF. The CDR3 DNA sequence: TGTGCCACCAGTGGACAGGGGAAGGGCATGAGCAATGAGCAGTTCTTC.

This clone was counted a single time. CDR3 protein: CASSQDIAGQGQYF. CDR3 sequence (DNA): TGTGCCAGCAGCCAAGACATAGCGGGTCAGGGCCAGTACTTC. The rearrangement links TRBV3-1 (or the pseudogene TRBV3-2) to TRBJ2-4, with 7 bases lining up with TRBD2. CDR1 is LGHDT and CDR2 is YNNKEL in the germline V gene (reference sequence). Losses at the gene ends were 0 bases for V and 13 bases for J; bases not matched to a gene: 9. The CDR3 consists of 14 residues.

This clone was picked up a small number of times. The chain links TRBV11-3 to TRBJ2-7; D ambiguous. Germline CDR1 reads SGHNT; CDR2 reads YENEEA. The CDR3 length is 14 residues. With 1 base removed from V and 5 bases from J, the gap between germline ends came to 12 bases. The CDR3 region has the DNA TGTGCCAGCAGCTTAGGGTGGCAGATCCACGAGCAGTACTTC. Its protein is CASSLGWQIHEQYF.

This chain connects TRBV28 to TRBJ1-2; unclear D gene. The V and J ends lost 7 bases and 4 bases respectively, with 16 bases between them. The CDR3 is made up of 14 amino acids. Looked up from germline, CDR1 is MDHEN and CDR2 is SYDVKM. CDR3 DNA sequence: TGTGCCAGCACCCTAGCCTCCGACCTCTATGGCTACACCTTC. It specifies CASTLASDLYGYTF.

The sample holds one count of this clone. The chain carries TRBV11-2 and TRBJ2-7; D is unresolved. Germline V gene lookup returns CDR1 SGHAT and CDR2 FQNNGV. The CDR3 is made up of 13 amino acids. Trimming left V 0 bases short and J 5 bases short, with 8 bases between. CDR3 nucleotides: TGTGCCAGCAGCTTAGAGATGGGCGACGAGCAGTACTTC. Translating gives CASSLEMGDEQYF.

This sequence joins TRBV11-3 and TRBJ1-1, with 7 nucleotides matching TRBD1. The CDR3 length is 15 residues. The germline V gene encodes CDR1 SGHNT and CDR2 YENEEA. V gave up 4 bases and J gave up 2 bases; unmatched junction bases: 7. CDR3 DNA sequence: TGTGCCAGCAGCTCGGGGACAGATACCAACACTGAAGCTTTCTTT. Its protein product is CASSSGTDTNTEAFF.

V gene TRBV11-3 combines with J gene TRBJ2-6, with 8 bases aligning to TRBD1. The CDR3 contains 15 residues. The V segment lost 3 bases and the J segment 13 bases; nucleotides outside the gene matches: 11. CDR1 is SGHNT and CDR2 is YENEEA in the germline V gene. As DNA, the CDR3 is TGTGCCAGCAGCTTCTCCCAGGGGGCCAGATCTGTCCTGACTTTC. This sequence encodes CASSFSQGARSVLTF.

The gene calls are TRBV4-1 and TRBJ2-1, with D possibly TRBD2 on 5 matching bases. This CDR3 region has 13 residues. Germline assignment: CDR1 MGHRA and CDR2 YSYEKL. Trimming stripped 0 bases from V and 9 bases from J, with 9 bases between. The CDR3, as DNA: TGCGCCAGCAGCCAAGATCCGGGAATTGAGCAGTTCTTC. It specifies CASSQDPGIEQFF.

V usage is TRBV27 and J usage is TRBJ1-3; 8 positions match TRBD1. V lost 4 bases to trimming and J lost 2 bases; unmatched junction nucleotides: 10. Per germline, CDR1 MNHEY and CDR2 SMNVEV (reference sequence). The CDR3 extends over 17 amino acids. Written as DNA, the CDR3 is TGTGCCAGCAGTTCCTCCCCCGCGACAGGGGCTGGAAACACCATATATTTT. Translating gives CASSSSPATGAGNTIYF.

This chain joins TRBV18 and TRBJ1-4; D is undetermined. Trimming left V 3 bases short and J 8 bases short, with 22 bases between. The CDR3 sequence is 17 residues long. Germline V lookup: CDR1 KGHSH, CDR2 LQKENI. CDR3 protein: CASSPDSTGWRWEKLFF. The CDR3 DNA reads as TGTGCCAGCTCACCGGACTCCACGGGGTGGCGATGGGAAAAACTGTTTTTT.

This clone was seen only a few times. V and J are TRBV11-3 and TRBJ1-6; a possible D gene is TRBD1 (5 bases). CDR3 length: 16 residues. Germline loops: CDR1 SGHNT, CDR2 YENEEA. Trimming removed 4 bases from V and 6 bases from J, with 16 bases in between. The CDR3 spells CASSWPSGRVNSPLHF. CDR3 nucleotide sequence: TGTGCCAGCAGCTGGCCCTCGGGCAGGGTTAATTCACCCCTCCACTTT.

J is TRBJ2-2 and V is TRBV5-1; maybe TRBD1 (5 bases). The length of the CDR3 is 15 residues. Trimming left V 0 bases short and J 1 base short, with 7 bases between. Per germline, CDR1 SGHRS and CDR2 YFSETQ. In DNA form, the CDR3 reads TGCGCCAGCAGCTTGGGGGGCCAGAACACCGGGGAGCTGTTTTTT. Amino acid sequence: CASSLGGQNTGELFF.

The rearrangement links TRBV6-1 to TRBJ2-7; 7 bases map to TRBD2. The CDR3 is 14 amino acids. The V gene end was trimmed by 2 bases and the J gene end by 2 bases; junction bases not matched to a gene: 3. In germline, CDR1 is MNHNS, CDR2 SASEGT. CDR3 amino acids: CASSELAGTYEQYF. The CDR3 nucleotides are TGTGCCAGCAGTGAATTAGCGGGCACCTACGAGCAGTACTTC.

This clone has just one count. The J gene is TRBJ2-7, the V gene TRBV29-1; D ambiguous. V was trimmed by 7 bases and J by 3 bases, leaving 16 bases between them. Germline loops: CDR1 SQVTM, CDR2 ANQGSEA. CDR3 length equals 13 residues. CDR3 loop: CSALKSRNYEQYF. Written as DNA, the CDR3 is TGCAGCGCCCTAAAATCCCGAAACTACGAGCAGTACTTC.

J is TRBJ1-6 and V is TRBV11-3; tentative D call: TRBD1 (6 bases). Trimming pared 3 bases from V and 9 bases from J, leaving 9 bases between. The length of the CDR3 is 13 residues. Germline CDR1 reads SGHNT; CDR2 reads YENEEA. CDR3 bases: TGTGCCAGCAGCTTGGACAGTATTTCACCCCTCCACTTT. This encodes CASSLDSISPLHF.